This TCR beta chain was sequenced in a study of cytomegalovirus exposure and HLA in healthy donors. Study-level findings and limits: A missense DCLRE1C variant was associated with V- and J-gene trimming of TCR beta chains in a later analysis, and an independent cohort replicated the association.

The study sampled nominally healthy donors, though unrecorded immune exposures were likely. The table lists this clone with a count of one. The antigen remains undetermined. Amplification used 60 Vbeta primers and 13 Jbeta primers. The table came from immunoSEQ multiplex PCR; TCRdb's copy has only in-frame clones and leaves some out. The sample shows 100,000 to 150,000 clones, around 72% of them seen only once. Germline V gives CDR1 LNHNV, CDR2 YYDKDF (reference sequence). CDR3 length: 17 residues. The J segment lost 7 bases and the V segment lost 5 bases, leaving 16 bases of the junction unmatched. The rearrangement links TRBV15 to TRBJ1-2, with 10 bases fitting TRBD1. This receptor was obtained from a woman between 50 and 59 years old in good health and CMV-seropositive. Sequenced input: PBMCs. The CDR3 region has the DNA TGTGCCACCAGCTCCCGGGACAGGGGCGCGGGACGAGGTGGCTACACCTTC. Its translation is CATSSRDRGAGRGGYTF.